These 15 T cell receptor beta chains were sequenced from one sample in a study of T cell clonotyping in hematopoietic cell transplantation (dated by TCRdb to about 2021). Receptors were amplified or captured by the immunoSEQ multiplex PCR assay. TCRdb carries this immuneACCESS record with in-frame sequences only. Its versions omit some clonotypes, under half of them owing to an unresolved V gene in the studies checked, with the rest unexplained. The sample records 45,000 or so clones, approximately 80% of which are singletons. Clones ranked in the top ten supply about 5.4% of the sample. In light of the paper, this sample's time point label describes: recipient sample about 28 days before transplant, after cytoreduction. The specimen was peripheral blood mononuclear cells, collected before stem cell transplant. These receptors were taken from a man in his 60s with myelodysplastic syndrome. Some clones in this sample may be carry-over from other donors' samples.

The genes are TRBV6-4 and TRBJ2-7; 7 bases are a match to TRBD1. The CDR3 has 19 amino acids. Germline V gene data show CDR1 as MRHNA and CDR2 as SNTAGT. After removal of 4 bases from V and 0 bases from J, the junction contained 18 bases not matched to a gene. The CDR3: CASSGNQNRQGKSSYEQYF. The DNA of the CDR3 is TGTGCCAGCAGTGGCAACCAGAATAGACAGGGAAAGAGCTCCTACGAGCAGTACTTC.

The genes are TRBV7-9 and TRBJ1-2; tentatively, D is TRBD1 (6 bases). This CDR3 is built from 15 residues. CDR1 and CDR2 from the germline V gene are SEHNR and FQNEAQ (reference sequence). V lost 0 bases and J 3 bases, leaving 11 bases between the germline ends. The CDR3 is CASSLAQDRDYGYTF. CDR3 nucleotides: TGTGCCAGCAGCTTAGCCCAGGACAGAGACTATGGCTACACCTTC.

The chain recombines TRBV28 with TRBJ1-2; a weak D match, TRBD1 (6 bases). The germline V gene has CDR1 MDHEN and CDR2 SYDVKM. Trimming pared 5 bases from V and 4 bases from J, leaving 14 bases between. The CDR3 is made up of 14 amino acids. The CDR3 region has the DNA TGTGCCAGCAGTCCCGGGGGGCAGCTCTATGGCTACACCTTC. This gives the protein CASSPGGQLYGYTF.

The V gene is TRBV7-3, the J gene TRBJ2-2; D gene uncertain. The CDR3 sequence is 14 residues long. CDR1 is SGHTA, CDR2 FQGTGA, per germline. V was shortened by 8 bases and J by 0 bases, with 10 bases between the two germline ends. The CDR3 nucleotides read TGTGCCAGCCGCCTGACTCCGAACACCGGGGAGCTGTTTTTT. This codes for CASRLTPNTGELFF.

The chain joins TRBV4-3 to TRBJ1-2; D ambiguous. CDR3 length: 12 residues. Germline V gene sequence: CDR1 LGHNA, CDR2 YSLEER. Trimming took off 3 bases at V and 2 bases at J, with 4 bases between the two ends. The CDR3 region has the DNA TGCGCCAGCAGCCACAGCAACTATGGCTACACCTTC. Protein: CASSHSNYGYTF.

The V and J genes are TRBV6-6 and TRBJ2-2, with D perhaps assigned TRBD1 or TRBD2 (6 bases each). This CDR3 contains 16 residues. In germline, CDR1 is MNHNY, CDR2 SVGAGI (reference sequence). Deletions cut 10 bases from V and 0 bases from J, with 18 bases between. This CDR3 reads CATLGGGRANTGELFF. In nucleotides, the CDR3 is TGTGCCACCCTAGGGGGAGGCAGGGCGAACACCGGGGAGCTGTTTTTT.

This chain connects TRBV30 to TRBJ1-5; no definite D call. Germline values: CDR1 GTSNPN, CDR2 SVGIG (reference sequence). Trimming removed 1 base from V and 5 bases from J, with 9 bases in between. The CDR3 is made up of 13 amino acids. The CDR3, as DNA: TGTGCCTGGAGTGGTGACATAGATCAGCCCCAGCATTTT. This gives the protein CAWSGDIDQPQHF.

The chain links TRBV5-6 to TRBJ1-2, with D unclear. CDR1 SGHDT and CDR2 YYEEEE come from the germline V gene. Between the trimmed V and J ends, which lost 4 bases and 8 bases, there was a span of 9 bases. This CDR3 has 11 residues. The CDR3, as DNA: TGTGCCAGCAGCCTGGCCGGGGGCTACACCTTC. This gives the protein CASSLAGGYTF. The complete variable domain, with remaining parts taken from reference TRBV5-6 and TRBJ1-2, reads DAGVTQSPTHLIKTRGQQVTLRCSPKSGHDTVSWYQQALGQGPQFIFQYYEEEERQRGNFPDRFSGHQFPNYSSELNVNALLLGDSALYLCASSLAGGYTFGSGTRLTVV.

This clone appeared a single time. The gene calls are TRBV6-5 and TRBJ1-6; no firm D call. The CDR3 is 12 residues long. Trimming stripped 7 bases from V and 11 bases from J, with 12 bases between. Germline lookup yields CDR1 MNHEY and CDR2 SVGAGI. CDR3 sequence reads: CASKGQFAPLHF. In DNA, the CDR3 is TGTGCCAGCAAAGGGCAGTTTGCACCCCTCCACTTT.

Only one count was recorded for this clone. The chain carries TRBV5-6 and TRBJ1-2, with no clear D. Germline CDR1 and CDR2: SGHDT and YYEEEE. The CDR3 loop spans 16 amino acids. Trimming left V 0 bases short and J 1 base short, with 13 bases between. The CDR3 spells CASSLAQYPHNYGYTF. The CDR3 DNA reads TGTGCCAGCAGCTTGGCGCAGTACCCCCATAACTATGGCTACACCTTC. Supplemented by reference TRBV5-6 and TRBJ1-2, the full variable domain reads DAGVTQSPTHLIKTRGQQVTLRCSPKSGHDTVSWYQQALGQGPQFIFQYYEEEERQRGNFPDRFSGHQFPNYSSELNVNALLLGDSALYLCASSLAQYPHNYGYTFGSGTRLTVV.

This chain uses TRBV5-1 with TRBJ2-7, with D perhaps matching TRBD2 (6 bases). Between the trimmed V and J ends, which lost 5 bases and 0 bases, there was a span of 9 bases. CDR3 length: 13 residues. Germline CDR1 SGHRS, CDR2 YFSETQ. Here the CDR3 DNA reads TGCGCCAGCAGTTTGACTAGCTCCTACGAGCAGTACTTC. Translating it yields CASSLTSSYEQYF.

This clone is deemed medium-sized. The chain combines TRBV5-8 with TRBJ1-2; 9 nucleotides agree with TRBD1. There are 15 residues in the CDR3. Germline CDR1 and CDR2: SGHTS and YDEGEE. Losses at the gene ends were 0 bases for V and 6 bases for J; bases not matched to a gene: 6. Here the CDR3 DNA reads TGTGCCAGCAGCTTGGGGGACAGGGATACCCATGGCTACACCTTC. This sequence encodes CASSLGDRDTHGYTF.

The V gene is TRBV5-1, the J gene TRBJ1-2; possibly TRBD1 for D (5 bases). The CDR3 covers 16 residues. Trimming shortened V by 4 bases and J by 0 bases, and 16 bases separated the two germline ends. Germline loops: CDR1 SGHRS, CDR2 YFSETQ. The CDR3 DNA reads TGCGCCAGCAGCCCTACGGGGGGAGCTACTAACTATGGCTACACCTTC. Amino acid sequence: CASSPTGGATNYGYTF. Combining the CDR3 with reference TRBV5-1 and TRBJ1-2 gives the whole variable domain KAGVTQTPRYLIKTRGQQVTLSCSPISGHRSVSWYQQTPGQGLQFLFEYFSETQRNKGNFPGRFSGRQFSNSRSEMNVSTLELGDSALYLCASSPTGGATNYGYTFGSGTRLTVV.

The chain carries TRBV5-4 and TRBJ1-1, with TRBD1 matching over 9 bases. This CDR3 spans 17 amino acids. From germline, CDR1 is SGHNT and CDR2 YYREEE (reference sequence). Unmatched junction bases numbered 7, after V lost 0 bases and J lost 1 base. For the CDR3, the DNA is TGTGCCAGCAGCTTGGGAGGGACAGGGAGGGGGAACACTGAAGCTTTCTTT. It translates to CASSLGGTGRGNTEAFF.

The genes are TRBV6-5 and TRBJ1-2, with D perhaps matching TRBD1 (6 bases). Trimming shortened V by 2 bases and J by 4 bases, and 14 bases separated the two germline ends. The CDR3 totals 15 residues. Per the germline V gene, CDR1 is MNHEY and CDR2 is SVGAGI. The CDR3, as DNA: TGTGCCAGCAGTTACAGGGGGGCGAAGGGCTATGGCTACACCTTC. It encodes CASSYRGAKGYGYTF.